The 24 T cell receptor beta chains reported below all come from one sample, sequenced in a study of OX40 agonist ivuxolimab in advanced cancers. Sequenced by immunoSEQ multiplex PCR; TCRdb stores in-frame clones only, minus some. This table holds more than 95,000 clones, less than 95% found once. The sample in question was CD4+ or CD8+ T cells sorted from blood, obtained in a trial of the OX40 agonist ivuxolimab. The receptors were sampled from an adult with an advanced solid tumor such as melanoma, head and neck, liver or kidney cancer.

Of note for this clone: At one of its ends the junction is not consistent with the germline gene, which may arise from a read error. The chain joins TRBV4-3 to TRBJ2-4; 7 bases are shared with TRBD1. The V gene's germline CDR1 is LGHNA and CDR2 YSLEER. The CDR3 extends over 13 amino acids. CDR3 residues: CASSQDIGGVFVF. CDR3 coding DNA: TGCGCCAGCAGCCAAGATATAGGGGGCGTTTTTGTCTTC.

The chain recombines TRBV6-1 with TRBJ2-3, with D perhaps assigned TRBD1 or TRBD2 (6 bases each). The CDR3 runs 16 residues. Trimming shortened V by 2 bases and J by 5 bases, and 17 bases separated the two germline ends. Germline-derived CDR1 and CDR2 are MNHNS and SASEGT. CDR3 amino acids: CASSELAEGVLDTQYF. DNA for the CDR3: TGTGCCAGCAGTGAACTGGCGGAGGGGGTGCTAGATACGCAGTATTTT.

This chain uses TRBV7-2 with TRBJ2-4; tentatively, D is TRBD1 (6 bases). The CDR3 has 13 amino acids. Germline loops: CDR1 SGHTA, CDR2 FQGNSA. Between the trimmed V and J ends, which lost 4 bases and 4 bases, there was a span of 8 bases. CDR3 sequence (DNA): TGTGCCAGCAGCTCCGGACAGAAAAACATTCAGTACTTC. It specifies CASSSGQKNIQYF.

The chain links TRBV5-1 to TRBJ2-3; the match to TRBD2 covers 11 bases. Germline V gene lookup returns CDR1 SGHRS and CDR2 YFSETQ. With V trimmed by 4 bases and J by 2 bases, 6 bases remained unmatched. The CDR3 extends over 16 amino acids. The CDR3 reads CASSQGTSGPTDTQYF. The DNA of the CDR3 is TGCGCCAGCAGCCAAGGGACTAGCGGTCCCACAGATACGCAGTATTTT.

The CDR3 reads CASSLADRARLITEQYF. Written as DNA, the CDR3 is TGCGCCAGCAGCTTGGCGGACAGGGCACGCCTCATAACCGAGCAGTACTTC. V is TRBV5-1 and J is TRBJ2-5; TRBD1 matches at 8 bases. The J call is in doubt because the DNA end fits TRBJ2-7 better. Germline loops: CDR1 SGHRS, CDR2 YFSETQ. This CDR3 region has 17 residues.

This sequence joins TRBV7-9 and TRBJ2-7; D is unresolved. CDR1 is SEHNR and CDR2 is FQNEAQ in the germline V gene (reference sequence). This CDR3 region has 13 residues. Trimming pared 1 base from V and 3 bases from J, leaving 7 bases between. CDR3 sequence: CASSLGSNYEQYF. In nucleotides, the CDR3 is TGTGCCAGCAGCTTAGGAAGTAACTACGAGCAGTACTTC.

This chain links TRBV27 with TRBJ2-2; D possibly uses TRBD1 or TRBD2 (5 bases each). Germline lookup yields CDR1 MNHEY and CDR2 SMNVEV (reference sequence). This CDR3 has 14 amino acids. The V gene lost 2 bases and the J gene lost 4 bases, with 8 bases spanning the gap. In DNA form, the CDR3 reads TGTGCCAGCAGTTTACCAGGGACCACCGGGGAGCTGTTTTTT. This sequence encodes CASSLPGTTGELFF.

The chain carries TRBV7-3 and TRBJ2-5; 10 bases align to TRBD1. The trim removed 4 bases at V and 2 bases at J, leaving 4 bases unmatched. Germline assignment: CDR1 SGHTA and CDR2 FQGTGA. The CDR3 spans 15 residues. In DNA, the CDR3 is TGTGCCAGCAGCTCTCGGACAGGGGGGCAAGAGACCCAGTACTTC. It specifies CASSSRTGGQETQYF.

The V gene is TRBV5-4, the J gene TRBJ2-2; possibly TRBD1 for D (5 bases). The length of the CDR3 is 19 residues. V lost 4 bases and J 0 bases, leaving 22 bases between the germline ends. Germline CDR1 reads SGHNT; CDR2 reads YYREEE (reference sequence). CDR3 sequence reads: CASSDPMSGPFANTGELFF. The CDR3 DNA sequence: TGTGCCAGCAGCGACCCTATGTCAGGGCCGTTCGCGAACACCGGGGAGCTGTTTTTT.

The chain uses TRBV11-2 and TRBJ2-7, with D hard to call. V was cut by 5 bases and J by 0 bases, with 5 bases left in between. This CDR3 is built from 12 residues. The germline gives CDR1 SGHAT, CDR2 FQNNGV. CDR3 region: CASSPSSYEQYF. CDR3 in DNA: TGTGCCAGCAGCCCTAGCTCCTACGAGCAGTACTTC.

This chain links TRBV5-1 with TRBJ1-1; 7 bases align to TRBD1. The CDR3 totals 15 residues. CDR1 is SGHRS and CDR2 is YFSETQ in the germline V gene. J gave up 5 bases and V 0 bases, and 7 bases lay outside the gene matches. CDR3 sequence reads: CASSLDEGAFTEAFF. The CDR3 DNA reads TGCGCCAGCAGCTTGGATGAGGGGGCGTTTACTGAAGCTTTCTTT.

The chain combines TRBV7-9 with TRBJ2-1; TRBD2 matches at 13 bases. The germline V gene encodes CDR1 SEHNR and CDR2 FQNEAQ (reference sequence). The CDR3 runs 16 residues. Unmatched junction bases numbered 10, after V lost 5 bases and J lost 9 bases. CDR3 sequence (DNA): TGTGCCAGCAGCCCAGGGACTAGCGGGATCCTCAGTGAGCAGTTCTTC. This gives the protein CASSPGTSGILSEQFF.

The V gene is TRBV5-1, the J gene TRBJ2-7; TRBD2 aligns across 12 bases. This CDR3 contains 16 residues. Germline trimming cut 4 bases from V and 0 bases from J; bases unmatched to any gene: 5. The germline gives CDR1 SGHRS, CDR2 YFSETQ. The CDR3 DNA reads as TGCGCCAGCAGCCCAAAACTAGCGGGAGGCTCCTACGAGCAGTACTTC. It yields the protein CASSPKLAGGSYEQYF.

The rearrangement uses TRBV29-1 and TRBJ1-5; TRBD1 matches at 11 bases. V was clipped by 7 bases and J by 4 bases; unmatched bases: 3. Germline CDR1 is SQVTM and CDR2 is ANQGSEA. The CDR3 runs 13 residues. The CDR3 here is CSAGQGANQPQHF. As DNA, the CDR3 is TGCAGCGCTGGACAGGGGGCGAATCAGCCCCAGCATTTT.

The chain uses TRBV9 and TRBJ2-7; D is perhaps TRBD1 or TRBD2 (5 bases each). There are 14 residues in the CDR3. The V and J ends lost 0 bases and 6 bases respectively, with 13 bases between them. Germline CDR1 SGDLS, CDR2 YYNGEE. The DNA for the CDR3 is TGTGCCAGCAGCGTAGAAGGGACGTCGGGCGAGCAGTACTTC. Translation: CASSVEGTSGEQYF.

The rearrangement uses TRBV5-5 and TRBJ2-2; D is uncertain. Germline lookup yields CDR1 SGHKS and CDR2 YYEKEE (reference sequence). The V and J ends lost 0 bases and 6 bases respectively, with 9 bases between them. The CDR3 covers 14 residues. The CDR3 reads CASSLDVTPGELFF. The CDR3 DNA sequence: TGTGCCAGCAGCTTGGACGTCACACCCGGGGAGCTGTTTTTT.

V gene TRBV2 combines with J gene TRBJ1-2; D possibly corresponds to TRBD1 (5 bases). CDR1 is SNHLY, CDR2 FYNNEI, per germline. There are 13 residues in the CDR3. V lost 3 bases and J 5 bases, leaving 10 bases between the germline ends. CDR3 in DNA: TGTGCCAGCAGTGAGCAGGGAGGGTATGGCTACACCTTC. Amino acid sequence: CASSEQGGYGYTF. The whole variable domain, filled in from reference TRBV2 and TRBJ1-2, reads EPEVTQTPSHQVTQMGQEVILRCVPISNHLYFYWYRQILGQKVEFLVSFYNNEISEKSEIFDDQFSVERPDGSNFTLKIRSTKLEDSAMYFCASSEQGGYGYTFGSGTRLTVV.

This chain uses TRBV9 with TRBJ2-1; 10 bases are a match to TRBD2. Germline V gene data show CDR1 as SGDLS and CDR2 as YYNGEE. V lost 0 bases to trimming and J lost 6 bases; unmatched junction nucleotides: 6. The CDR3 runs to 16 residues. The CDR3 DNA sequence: TGTGCCAGCAGCGTAGCTTTTGGGACTAGCGCCAATGAGCAGTTCTTC. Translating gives CASSVAFGTSANEQFF.

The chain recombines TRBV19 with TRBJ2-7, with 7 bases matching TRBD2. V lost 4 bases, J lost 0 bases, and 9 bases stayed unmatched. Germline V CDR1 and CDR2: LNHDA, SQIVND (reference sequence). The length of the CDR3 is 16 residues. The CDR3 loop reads CASSTISRTSSYEQYF. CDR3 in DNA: TGTGCCAGTAGTACGATCTCCAGGACTAGCTCCTACGAGCAGTACTTC.

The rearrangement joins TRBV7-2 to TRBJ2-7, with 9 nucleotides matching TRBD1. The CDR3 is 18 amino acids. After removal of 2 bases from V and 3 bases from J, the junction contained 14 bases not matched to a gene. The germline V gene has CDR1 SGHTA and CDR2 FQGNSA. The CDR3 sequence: CASSLTRPGQGFIYEQYF. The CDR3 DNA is TGTGCCAGCAGCTTAACCCGCCCGGGACAGGGCTTCATCTACGAGCAGTACTTC.

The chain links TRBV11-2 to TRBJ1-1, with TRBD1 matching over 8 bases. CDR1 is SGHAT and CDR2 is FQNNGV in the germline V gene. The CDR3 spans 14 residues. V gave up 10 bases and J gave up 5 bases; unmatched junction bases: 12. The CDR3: CAIKGTGKGTEAFF. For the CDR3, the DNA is TGTGCCATAAAAGGGACAGGCAAGGGGACTGAAGCTTTCTTT. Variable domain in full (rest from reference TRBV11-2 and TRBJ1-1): EAGVAQSPRYKIIEKRQSVAFWCNPISGHATLYWYQQILGQGPKLLIQFQNNGVVDDSQLPKDRFSAERLKGVDSTLKIQPAKLEDSAVYLCAIKGTGKGTEAFFGQGTRLTVV.

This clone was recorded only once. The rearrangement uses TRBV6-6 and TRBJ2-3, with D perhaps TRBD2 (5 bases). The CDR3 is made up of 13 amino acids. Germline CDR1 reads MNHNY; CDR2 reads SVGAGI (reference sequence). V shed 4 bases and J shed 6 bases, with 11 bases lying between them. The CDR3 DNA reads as TGTGCCAGCAGTTTCGGAGGAGGTGATACGCAGTATTTT. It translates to CASSFGGGDTQYF.

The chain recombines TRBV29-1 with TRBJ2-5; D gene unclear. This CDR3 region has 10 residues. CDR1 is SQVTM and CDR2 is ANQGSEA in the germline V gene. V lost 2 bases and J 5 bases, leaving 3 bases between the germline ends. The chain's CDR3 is CSVERETQYF. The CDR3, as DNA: TGCAGCGTTGAAAGGGAGACCCAGTACTTC.

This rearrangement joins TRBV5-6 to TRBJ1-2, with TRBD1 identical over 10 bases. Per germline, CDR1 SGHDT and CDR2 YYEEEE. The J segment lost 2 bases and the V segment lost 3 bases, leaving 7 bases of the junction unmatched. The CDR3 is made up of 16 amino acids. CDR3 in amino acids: CASSSIPGQGNYGYTF. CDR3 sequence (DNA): TGTGCCAGCAGCTCGATACCGGGACAGGGGAACTATGGCTACACCTTC.